One sample yielded the 26 T cell receptor beta chains listed below, sequenced in a study of T-cell reconstitution after alpha-beta-depleted transplantation in children. The TCRbeta library incorporated unique molecular identifiers. TCRdb ran MiXCR on the PCR reads and lists one entry per CDR3 protein. The sample includes 90,000 to 100,000 distinct CDR3 sequences, 12% of them seen just once. Sequenced here: PBMCs from the stem cell graft donor, sampled from the stem cell graft. These receptors were taken from a human donor who donated a stem cell graft to a child with inherited bone marrow failure.

The table lists this clonotype with many counts. This chain uses TRBV5-5 with TRBJ2-7, with D perhaps matching TRBD2 (5 bases). V lost 4 bases to trimming and J lost 3 bases, with 17 bases between them. This CDR3 region has 15 residues. The germline CDR1 and CDR2 sequences are SGHKS and YYEKEE (reference sequence). The CDR3 nucleotides read TGTGCCAGCAGCCCGGGATCGCATCAGGACTACGAGCAGTACTTC. Its translation: CASSPGSHQDYEQYF.

This clonotype was counted many times. This rearrangement joins TRBV4-3 to TRBJ2-7; tentative D call: TRBD1 (6 bases). Germline V gene sequence: CDR1 LGHNA, CDR2 YSLEER. Trimming took 5 bases from V and 1 from J, leaving 9 bases between them. The length of the CDR3 is 13 residues. Here the CDR3 DNA reads TGCGCCAGCAGCGAGACAGGATCCTACGAGCAGTACTTC. Translation gives CASSETGSYEQYF.

This clonotype was counted many times. J is TRBJ1-5 and V is TRBV20-1; D uncertain. The CDR3 extends over 12 amino acids. Germline CDR1 and CDR2: DFQATT and SNEGSKA (reference sequence). The V and J ends lost 5 bases and 6 bases respectively, with 11 bases between them. CDR3 coding DNA: TGCAGTGCTTCCCCTGGCGGTCAGCCCCAGCATTTT. Residues: CSASPGGQPQHF.

The CDR3 DNA sequence: TGTGCCAGCAGCCCGGACGCGAACACCGGGGAGCTGTTTTTT. It encodes CASSPDANTGELFF. This chain uses TRBV11-2 with TRBJ2-2, with no clear D. V lost 5 bases to trimming and J lost 0 bases, with 7 bases between them. This CDR3 contains 14 residues. CDR1 SGHAT and CDR2 FQNNGV come from the germline V gene.

This clonotype was seen ten or more times. The chain is built from TRBV30 and TRBJ1-4, with D maybe TRBD1 (5 bases). The CDR3 is 19 amino acids. The V and J ends lost 1 base and 2 bases respectively, with 23 bases between them. Germline V CDR1 and CDR2: GTSNPN, SVGIG (reference sequence). CDR3 nucleotides: TGTGCCTGGAGTGCCTCCCGGGGGAGCGTGAGATCTACTAATGAAAAACTGTTTTTT. It specifies CAWSASRGSVRSTNEKLFF.

This clonotype came up many times. This chain's CDR3 is CSGKGTGWYEQYF. CDR3 coding DNA: TGCAGTGGTAAGGGGACAGGGTGGTACGAGCAGTACTTC. The chain uses TRBV20-1 and TRBJ2-7, with TRBD1 matching 9 bases. Losses at the gene ends were 7 bases for V and 4 bases for J; bases not matched to a gene: 8. The CDR3 has 13 residues. Germline V gene lookup returns CDR1 DFQATT and CDR2 SNEGSKA (reference sequence).

The chain is built from TRBV7-2 and TRBJ2-3; tentative D call: TRBD2 (5 bases). Germline V gene lookup returns CDR1 SGHTA and CDR2 FQGNSA. The V end was cut by 1 base, the J end by 1 base, with 12 bases between. This CDR3 contains 16 residues. The CDR3 DNA reads as TGTGCCAGCAGCTTAGATCCCGGGGATCGCACAGATACGCAGTATTTT. Translating gives CASSLDPGDRTDTQYF.

This sequence joins TRBV2 and TRBJ1-2, with D perhaps matching TRBD1 (6 bases). The CDR3 extends over 17 amino acids. Germline-derived CDR1 and CDR2 are SNHLY and FYNNEI. V lost 10 bases and J lost 0, with 24 bases in between. The CDR3 nucleotides are TGTGCCATCTCCCCGGGCGGGGGGCTCATGCCTAACTATGGCTACACCTTC. Translation gives CAISPGGGLMPNYGYTF.

This clonotype has a count of ten or more. This sequence joins TRBV5-6 and TRBJ2-2, with D possibly being TRBD1 or TRBD2 (5 bases each). Germline CDR1 is SGHDT and CDR2 is YYEEEE. The CDR3 extends over 16 amino acids. The V end was cut by 5 bases, the J end by 4 bases, with 18 bases between. The CDR3 region has the DNA TGTGCCAGCAGTTCTACGGGACGCCGGTCCACCGGGGAGCTGTTTTTT. Protein: CASSSTGRRSTGELFF. The complete variable domain, with remaining parts taken from reference TRBV5-6 and TRBJ2-2, reads DAGVTQSPTHLIKTRGQQVTLRCSPKSGHDTVSWYQQALGQGPQFIFQYYEEEERQRGNFPDRFSGHQFPNYSSELNVNALLLGDSALYLCASSSTGRRSTGELFFGEGSRLTVL.

This clonotype occurred a few times. This chain links TRBV28 with TRBJ2-7, with D maybe TRBD2 (5 bases). V was cut by 6 bases and J by 0 bases, with 15 bases left in between. The CDR3 loop spans 15 amino acids. Germline CDR1 and CDR2: MDHEN and SYDVKM. CDR3 DNA: TGTGCCAGCAGCTCCCCGGCGGGTAGCTCCTACGAGCAGTACTTC. Its protein product is CASSSPAGSSYEQYF.

This chain uses TRBV15 with TRBJ1-5; D perhaps matches TRBD1 (6 bases). CDR1 is LNHNV, CDR2 YYDKDF, per germline (reference sequence). Trimming removed 4 bases from V and 7 bases from J, with 23 bases in between. This CDR3 is built from 17 residues. In nucleotides, the CDR3 is TGTGCCACCAGCACCAGCCAAGGCCGCACAGGGTTCCAGCCCCAGCATTTT. As protein: CATSTSQGRTGFQPQHF.

This clonotype was counted a few times. V usage is TRBV7-9 and J usage is TRBJ2-7; 9 bases line up with TRBD1. The CDR3 has 13 residues. The germline CDR1 and CDR2 sequences are SEHNR and FQNEAQ (reference sequence). V dropped 11 bases and J dropped 6; count of bases not matched to a gene: 11. The CDR3 sequence: CAAGPGQGLEQYF. The CDR3 DNA reads TGTGCCGCTGGGCCGGGACAGGGCCTCGAGCAGTACTTC.

The gene calls are TRBV18 and TRBJ1-1; D is possibly TRBD1 (6 bases). Germline V gene lookup returns CDR1 KGHSH and CDR2 LQKENI. With 6 bases removed from V and 3 bases from J, the gap between germline ends came to 17 bases. There are 15 residues in the CDR3. This chain's CDR3 is CASSQWAGVDTEAFF. CDR3 bases: TGTGCCAGCTCCCAGTGGGCAGGGGTGGACACTGAAGCTTTCTTT.

This clonotype has a count of ten or more. CDR3 amino acids: CASSLDLGQGAGELFF. Here the CDR3 DNA reads TGTGCCAGCAGCTTAGATTTGGGACAGGGGGCCGGGGAGCTGTTTTTT. The chain couples TRBV11-3 to TRBJ2-2; TRBD1 aligns across 11 bases. Germline loops: CDR1 SGHNT, CDR2 YENEEA. The CDR3 consists of 16 residues. V was pared by 0 bases and J by 6 bases, with 3 bases of the junction left unmatched.

The chain joins TRBV6-1 to TRBJ2-2, with D maybe TRBD2 (6 bases). The V gene's germline CDR1 is MNHNS and CDR2 SASEGT. This CDR3 contains 15 residues. V was cut by 0 bases and J by 1 base, with 6 bases left in between. This CDR3 reads CASSEASGNTGELFF. The DNA of the CDR3 is TGTGCCAGCAGTGAAGCTAGCGGGAACACCGGGGAGCTGTTTTTT.

This clonotype was found many times. This chain uses TRBV6-5 with TRBJ1-3; D ambiguous. The CDR3 sequence is 12 residues long. V shed 4 bases and J shed 4 bases, with 5 bases lying between them. In germline, CDR1 is MNHEY, CDR2 SVGAGI. The DNA for the CDR3 is TGTGCCAGCAGTTCAGCCGGAAACACCATATATTTT. Translated, it gives CASSSAGNTIYF.

The chain links TRBV20-1 to TRBJ2-7; tentative D call: TRBD2 (6 bases). Trimming pared 0 bases from V and 4 bases from J, leaving 16 bases between. This CDR3 has 15 residues. In germline, CDR1 is DFQATT, CDR2 SNEGSKA (reference sequence). CDR3 amino acids: CSARDHPGRLYEQYF. In nucleotides, the CDR3 is TGCAGTGCTAGAGATCATCCCGGGAGACTGTACGAGCAGTACTTC.

This clonotype was seen at least ten times. This chain links TRBV5-6 with TRBJ2-5, with 12 nucleotides matching TRBD2. The CDR3 contains 16 residues. V dropped 3 bases and J dropped 2; count of bases not matched to a gene: 5. The germline V gene encodes CDR1 SGHDT and CDR2 YYEEEE. The CDR3 nucleotides are TGTGCCAGCAGCTGGTTACTAGCGGGGGGACAAGAGACCCAGTACTTC. This sequence encodes CASSWLLAGGQETQYF. The whole variable domain, filled in from reference TRBV5-6 and TRBJ2-5, reads DAGVTQSPTHLIKTRGQQVTLRCSPKSGHDTVSWYQQALGQGPQFIFQYYEEEERQRGNFPDRFSGHQFPNYSSELNVNALLLGDSALYLCASSWLLAGGQETQYFGPGTRLLVL.

This clonotype has a count of ten or more. The chain joins TRBV6-1 to TRBJ1-4, with D perhaps TRBD1 (6 bases). Trimming took off 5 bases at V and 8 bases at J, with 15 bases between the two ends. Per germline, CDR1 MNHNS and CDR2 SASEGT. The CDR3 contains 14 residues. CDR3 amino acids: CASSPGGAWEKLFF. The CDR3 DNA reads as TGTGCCAGCAGTCCCGGGGGCGCATGGGAAAAACTGTTTTTT.

This clonotype was recorded a few times. The chain has TRBV4-1 and TRBJ1-2; TRBD1 matches 8 bases. CDR1 is MGHRA and CDR2 is YSYEKL in the germline V gene. Trimming at V came to 0 bases and at J to 6 bases, leaving 6 bases not matched to a gene. The CDR3 runs to 15 residues. CDR3 nucleotides: TGCGCCAGCAGCCAAGAGGGGACAGGAGGGCATGGCTACACCTTC. Translation gives CASSQEGTGGHGYTF.

This clonotype appeared many times. The V and J genes are TRBV3-1 and TRBJ2-7; D is ambiguous. The V gene's germline CDR1 is LGHDT and CDR2 YNNKEL (reference sequence). The V gene lost 0 bases and the J gene lost 3 bases, with 15 bases spanning the gap. This CDR3 region has 16 residues. This chain's CDR3 is CASSQEFSQANYEQYF. The CDR3 bases are TGTGCCAGCAGCCAAGAATTCAGCCAGGCAAACTACGAGCAGTACTTC.

This clonotype has ten or more counts. The gene calls are TRBV5-1 and TRBJ1-1; possibly TRBD1 for D (6 bases). The V and J ends lost 0 bases and 3 bases respectively, with 12 bases between them. CDR1 is SGHRS and CDR2 is YFSETQ in the germline V gene. CDR3 length: 15 residues. The CDR3 region has the DNA TGCGCCAGCAGCTTGGGGGGGGGCCCGGACACTGAAGCTTTCTTT. It encodes CASSLGGGPDTEAFF.

The table lists this clonotype with many counts. The gene calls are TRBV7-2 and TRBJ1-3; the D gene is possibly TRBD1 (5 bases). Looked up from germline, CDR1 is SGHTA and CDR2 is FQGNSA. V lost 2 bases to trimming and J lost 4 bases, with 18 bases between them. This CDR3 contains 17 residues. The CDR3 sequence: CASSLSFRGTPGNTIYF. CDR3 bases: TGTGCCAGCAGCTTAAGTTTCCGGGGGACGCCCGGAAACACCATATATTTT.

This clonotype appeared many times. The chain couples TRBV7-2 to TRBJ2-3; no reliable D call. CDR3 length: 15 amino acids. Germline loops: CDR1 SGHTA, CDR2 FQGNSA. V was cut by 1 base and J by 3 bases, with 11 bases left in between. The DNA of the CDR3 is TGTGCCAGCAGCTTAGAGCTCATAGGAACAGATACGCAGTATTTT. Protein product: CASSLELIGTDTQYF.

This clonotype was observed at least ten times. The rearrangement uses TRBV29-1 and TRBJ1-3, with D unresolved. The CDR3 sequence is 12 residues long. Looked up from germline, CDR1 is SQVTM and CDR2 is ANQGSEA. Between the trimmed V and J ends, which lost 5 bases and 0 bases, there was a span of 5 bases. The CDR3 coding sequence is TGCAGCGTTCGGGGCTCTGGAAACACCATATATTTT. This encodes CSVRGSGNTIYF.

There are many counts of this clonotype. The chain joins TRBV7-2 to TRBJ2-1; no clear D. CDR1 SGHTA and CDR2 FQGNSA come from the germline V gene. V lost 1 base and J 5 bases, leaving 9 bases between the germline ends. CDR3 length equals 14 residues. CDR3 in amino acids: CASSLVVGNNEQFF. CDR3 sequence (DNA): TGTGCCAGCAGCTTAGTGGTGGGAAACAATGAGCAGTTCTTC.